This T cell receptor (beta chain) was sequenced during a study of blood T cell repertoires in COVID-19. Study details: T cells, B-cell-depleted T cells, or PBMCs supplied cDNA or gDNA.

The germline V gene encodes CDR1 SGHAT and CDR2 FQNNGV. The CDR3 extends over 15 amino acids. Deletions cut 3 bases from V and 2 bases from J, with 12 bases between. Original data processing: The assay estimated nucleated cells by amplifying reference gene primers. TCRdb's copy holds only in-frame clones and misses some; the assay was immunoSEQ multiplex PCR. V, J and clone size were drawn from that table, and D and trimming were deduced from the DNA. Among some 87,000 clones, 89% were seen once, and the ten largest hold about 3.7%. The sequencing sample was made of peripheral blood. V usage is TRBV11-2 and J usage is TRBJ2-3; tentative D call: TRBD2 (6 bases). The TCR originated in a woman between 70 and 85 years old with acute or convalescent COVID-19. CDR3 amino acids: CASSFQRVSTDTQYF. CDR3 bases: TGTGCCAGCAGCTTTCAGCGGGTCTCCACAGATACGCAGTATTTT.